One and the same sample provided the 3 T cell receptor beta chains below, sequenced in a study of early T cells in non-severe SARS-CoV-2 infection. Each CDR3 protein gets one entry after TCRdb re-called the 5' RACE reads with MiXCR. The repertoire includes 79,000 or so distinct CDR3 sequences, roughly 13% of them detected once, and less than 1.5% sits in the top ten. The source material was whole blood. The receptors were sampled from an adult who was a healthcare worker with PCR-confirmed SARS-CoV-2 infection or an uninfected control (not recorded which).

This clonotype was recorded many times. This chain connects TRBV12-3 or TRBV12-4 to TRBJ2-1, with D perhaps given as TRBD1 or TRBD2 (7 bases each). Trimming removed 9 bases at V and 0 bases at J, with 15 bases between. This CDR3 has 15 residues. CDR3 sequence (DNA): TGTGCCAGTACAGGGGAGGGAAGCTCCTACAATGAGCAGTTCTTC. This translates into CASTGEGSSYNEQFF.

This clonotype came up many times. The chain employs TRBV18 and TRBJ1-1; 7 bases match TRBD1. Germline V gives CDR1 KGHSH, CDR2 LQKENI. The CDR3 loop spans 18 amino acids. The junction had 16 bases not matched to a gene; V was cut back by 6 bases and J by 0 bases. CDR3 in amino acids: CASSTLSGTEMLNTEAFF. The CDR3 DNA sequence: TGTGCCAGCTCCACCCTATCCGGGACAGAGATGCTGAACACTGAAGCTTTCTTT.

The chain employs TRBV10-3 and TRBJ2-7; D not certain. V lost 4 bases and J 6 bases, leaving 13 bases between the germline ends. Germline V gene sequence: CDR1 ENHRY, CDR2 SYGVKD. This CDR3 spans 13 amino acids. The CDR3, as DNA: TGTGCCATCAGTGGCCCGGCCTCGCCCGAGCAGTACTTC. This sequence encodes CAISGPASPEQYF.